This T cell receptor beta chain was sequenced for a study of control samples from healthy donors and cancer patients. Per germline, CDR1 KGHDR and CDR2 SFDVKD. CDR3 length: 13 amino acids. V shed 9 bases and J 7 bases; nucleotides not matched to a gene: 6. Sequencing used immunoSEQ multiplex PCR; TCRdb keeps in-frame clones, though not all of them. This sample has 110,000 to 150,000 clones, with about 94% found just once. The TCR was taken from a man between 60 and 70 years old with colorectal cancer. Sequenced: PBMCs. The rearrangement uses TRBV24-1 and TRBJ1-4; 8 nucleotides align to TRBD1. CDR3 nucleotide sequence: TGTGCCACCTCCCCAGGGGGCTTTGAAAAACTGTTTTTT. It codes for CATSPGGFEKLFF.